This T cell receptor beta chain was identified during a study of human T cells and chemical hapten exposure. TCRdb recomputed calls from the RACE reads with MiXCR, one row per CDR3 protein. This table has tens of thousands of distinct CDR3 sequences, 9.4% appearing once. V gave up 0 bases and J gave up 2 bases, with 4 bases separating them. Looked up from germline, CDR1 is SGHTA and CDR2 is FQGTGA. The CDR3 sequence is 13 residues long. This clonotype has a count of ten or more. The time point here: pre-sensitization, week 0. Treatment given: therapeutic diphenylcyclopropenone sensitization with weekly scalp DPC. Extraction yielded total RNA from whole blood (unfractionated).

This chain connects TRBV7-3 to TRBJ2-5; no reliable D call. This receptor was obtained from a woman in her 40s with alopecia areata. Some clones in this sample may be carry-over from other donors' samples. The sample was whole blood, taken in connection with sensitization to the hapten diphenylcyclopropenone (DPC). The CDR3 protein is CASSLTPQETQYF. The CDR3 DNA reads as TGTGCCAGCAGCTTAACGCCTCAAGAGACCCAGTACTTC.